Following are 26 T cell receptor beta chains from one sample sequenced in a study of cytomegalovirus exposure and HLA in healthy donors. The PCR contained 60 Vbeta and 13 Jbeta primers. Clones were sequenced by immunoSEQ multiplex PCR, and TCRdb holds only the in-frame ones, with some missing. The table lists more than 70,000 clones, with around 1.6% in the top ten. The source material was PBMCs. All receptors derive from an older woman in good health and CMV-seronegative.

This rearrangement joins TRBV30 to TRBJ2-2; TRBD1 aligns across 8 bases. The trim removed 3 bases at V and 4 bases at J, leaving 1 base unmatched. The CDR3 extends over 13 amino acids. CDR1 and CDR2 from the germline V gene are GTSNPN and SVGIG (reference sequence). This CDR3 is CAWRTGATGELFF. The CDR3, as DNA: TGTGCCTGGAGGACAGGGGCCACCGGGGAGCTGTTTTTT.

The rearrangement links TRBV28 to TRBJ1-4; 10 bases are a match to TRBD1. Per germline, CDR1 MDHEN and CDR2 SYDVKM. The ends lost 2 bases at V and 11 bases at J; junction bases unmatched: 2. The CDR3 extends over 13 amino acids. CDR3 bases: TGTGCCAGCAGTTTAAGACAGGGGGCCAAACTGTTTTTT. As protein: CASSLRQGAKLFF.

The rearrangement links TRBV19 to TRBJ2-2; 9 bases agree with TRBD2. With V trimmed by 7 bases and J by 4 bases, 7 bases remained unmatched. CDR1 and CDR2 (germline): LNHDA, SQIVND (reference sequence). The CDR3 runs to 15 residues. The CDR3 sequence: CASNLAGVRTGELFF. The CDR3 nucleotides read TGTGCCAGTAATTTAGCGGGAGTCCGCACCGGGGAGCTGTTTTTT.

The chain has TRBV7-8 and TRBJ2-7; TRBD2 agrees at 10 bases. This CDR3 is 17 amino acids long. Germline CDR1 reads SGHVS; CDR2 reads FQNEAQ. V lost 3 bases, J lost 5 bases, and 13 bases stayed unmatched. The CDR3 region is CASSFLSGASGSHEQYF. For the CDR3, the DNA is TGTGCCAGCAGCTTTCTCAGTGGTGCTAGCGGGAGTCACGAGCAGTACTTC. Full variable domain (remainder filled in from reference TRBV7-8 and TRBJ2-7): GAGVSQSPRYKVAKRGQDVALRCDPISGHVSLFWYQQALGQGPEFLTYFQNEAQLDKSGLPSDRFFAERPEGSVSTLKIQRTQQEDSAVYLCASSFLSGASGSHEQYFGPGTRLTVT.

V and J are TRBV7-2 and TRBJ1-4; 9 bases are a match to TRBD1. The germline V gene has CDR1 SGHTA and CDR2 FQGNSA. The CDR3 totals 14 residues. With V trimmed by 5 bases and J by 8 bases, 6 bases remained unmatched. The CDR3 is CASSTDRGMEKLFF. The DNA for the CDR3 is TGTGCCAGCAGCACAGACAGGGGGATGGAAAAACTGTTTTTT.

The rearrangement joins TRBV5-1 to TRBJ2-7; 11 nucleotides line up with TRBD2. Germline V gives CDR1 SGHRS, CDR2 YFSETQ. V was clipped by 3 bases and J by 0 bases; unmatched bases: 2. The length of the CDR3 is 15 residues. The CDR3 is CASSYTSGSSYEQYF. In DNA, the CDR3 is TGCGCCAGCAGCTATACTAGCGGGAGCTCCTACGAGCAGTACTTC.

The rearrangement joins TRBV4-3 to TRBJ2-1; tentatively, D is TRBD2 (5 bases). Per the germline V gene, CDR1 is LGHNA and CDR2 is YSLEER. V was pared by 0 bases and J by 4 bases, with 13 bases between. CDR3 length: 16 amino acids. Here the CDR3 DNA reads TGCGCCAGCAGCCAAGATGTTGAGGGAGATTACAATGAGCAGTTCTTC. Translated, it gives CASSQDVEGDYNEQFF.

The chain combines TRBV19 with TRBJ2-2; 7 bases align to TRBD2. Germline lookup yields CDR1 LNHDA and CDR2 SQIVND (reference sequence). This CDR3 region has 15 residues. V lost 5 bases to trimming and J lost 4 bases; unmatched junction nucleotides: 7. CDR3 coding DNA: TGTGCCAGTAGTTATGTGGGAGGGCCCACCGGGGAGCTGTTTTTT. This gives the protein CASSYVGGPTGELFF.

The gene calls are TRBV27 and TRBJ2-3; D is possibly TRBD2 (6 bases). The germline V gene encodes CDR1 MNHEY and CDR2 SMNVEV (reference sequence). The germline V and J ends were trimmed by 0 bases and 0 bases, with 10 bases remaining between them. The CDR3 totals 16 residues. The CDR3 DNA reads TGTGCCAGCAGTTTATCGCCCAGCGGGAGCACAGATACGCAGTATTTT. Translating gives CASSLSPSGSTDTQYF.

The CDR3 DNA is TGTGCCAGCACGCCGCCGTCCGGTCCTCATGGCTACACCTTC. It translates to CASTPPSGPHGYTF. The V call is TRBV28, the J call TRBJ1-2; no definite D call. Trimming left V 7 bases short and J 6 bases short, with 18 bases between. The CDR3 runs to 14 residues. Germline V gene sequence: CDR1 MDHEN, CDR2 SYDVKM.

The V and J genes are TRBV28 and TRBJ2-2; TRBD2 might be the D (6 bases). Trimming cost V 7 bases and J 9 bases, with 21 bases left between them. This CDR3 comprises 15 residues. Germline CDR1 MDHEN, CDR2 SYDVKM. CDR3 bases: TGTGCCAGCACCCCGTGGCAGGGAGGTAACCGGGAGCTGTTTTTT. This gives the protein CASTPWQGGNRELFF.

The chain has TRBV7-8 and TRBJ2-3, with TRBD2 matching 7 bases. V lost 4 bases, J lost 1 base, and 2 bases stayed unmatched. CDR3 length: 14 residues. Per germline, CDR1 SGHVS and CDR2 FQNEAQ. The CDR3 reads CASSWGGGTDTQYF. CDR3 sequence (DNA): TGTGCCAGCAGCTGGGGGGGTGGCACAGATACGCAGTATTTT.

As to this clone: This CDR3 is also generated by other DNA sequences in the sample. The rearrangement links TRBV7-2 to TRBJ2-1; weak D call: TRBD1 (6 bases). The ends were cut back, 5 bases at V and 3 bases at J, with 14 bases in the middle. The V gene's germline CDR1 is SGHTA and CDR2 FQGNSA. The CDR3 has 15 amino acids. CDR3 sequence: CASSRGQGSYNEQFF. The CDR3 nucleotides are TGTGCCAGCAGCCGGGGTCAGGGGAGCTACAATGAGCAGTTCTTC.

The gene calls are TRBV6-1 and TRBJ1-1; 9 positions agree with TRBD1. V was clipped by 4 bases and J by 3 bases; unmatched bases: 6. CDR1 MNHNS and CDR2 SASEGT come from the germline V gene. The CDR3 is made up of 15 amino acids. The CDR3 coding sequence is TGTGCCAGCAGTGCCCGACAGGGGGGGGACACTGAAGCTTTCTTT. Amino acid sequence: CASSARQGGDTEAFF.

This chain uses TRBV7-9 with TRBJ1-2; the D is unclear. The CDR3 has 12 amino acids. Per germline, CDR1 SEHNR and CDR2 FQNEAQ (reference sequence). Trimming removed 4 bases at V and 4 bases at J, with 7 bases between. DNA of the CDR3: TGTGCCAGCAGCTCTATGATCTATGGCTACACCTTC. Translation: CASSSMIYGYTF.

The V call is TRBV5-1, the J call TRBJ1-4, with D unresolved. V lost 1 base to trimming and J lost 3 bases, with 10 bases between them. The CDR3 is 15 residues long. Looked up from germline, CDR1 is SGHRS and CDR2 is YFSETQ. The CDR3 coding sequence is TGCGCCAGCAGCTTGCTCGGGGAAGCTAATGAAAAACTGTTTTTT. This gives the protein CASSLLGEANEKLFF. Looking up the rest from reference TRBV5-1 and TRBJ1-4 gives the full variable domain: KAGVTQTPRYLIKTRGQQVTLSCSPISGHRSVSWYQQTPGQGLQFLFEYFSETQRNKGNFPGRFSGRQFSNSRSEMNVSTLELGDSALYLCASSLLGEANEKLFFGSGTQLSVL.

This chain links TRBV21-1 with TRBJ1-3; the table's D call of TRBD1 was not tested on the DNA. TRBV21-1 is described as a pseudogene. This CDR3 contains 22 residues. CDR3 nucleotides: TGTGCCAGCGATCCCGGGTCTTTCGGTGACAGGGATTGTAGCGCCTCTGGAAACACCATATATTTT. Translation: CASDPGSFGDRDCSASGNTIYF.

In DNA form, the CDR3 reads TGTGCCAGCAGCCCAAGGGGCGGGACAGGGGGAGCGGATACGCAGTATTTT. The encoded protein is CASSPRGGTGGADTQYF. The chain joins TRBV7-2 to TRBJ2-3, with TRBD1 matching over 11 bases. Germline V gene data show CDR1 as SGHTA and CDR2 as FQGNSA. The CDR3 is made up of 17 amino acids. V was pared by 5 bases and J by 6 bases, with 13 bases of the junction left unmatched.

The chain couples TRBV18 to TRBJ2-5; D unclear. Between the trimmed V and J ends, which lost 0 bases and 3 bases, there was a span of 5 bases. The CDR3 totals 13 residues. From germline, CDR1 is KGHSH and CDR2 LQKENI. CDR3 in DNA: TGTGCCAGCTCACCACCGGTAGAAGAGACCCAGTACTTC. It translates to CASSPPVEETQYF.

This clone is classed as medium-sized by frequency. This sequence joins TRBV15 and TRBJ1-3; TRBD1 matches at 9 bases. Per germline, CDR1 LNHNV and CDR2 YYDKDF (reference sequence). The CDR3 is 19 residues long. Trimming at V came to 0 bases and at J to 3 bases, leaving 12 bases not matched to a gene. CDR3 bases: TGTGCCACCAGCAGAGAACAACCGGGACAGGGTGCCTTTGGAAACACCATATATTTT. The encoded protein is CATSREQPGQGAFGNTIYF.

For the CDR3, the DNA is TGCGCCAGCAGCCATGAGGCAGGGGCGAGGTATGAAAAACTGTTTTTT. It translates to CASSHEAGARYEKLFF. V usage is TRBV4-1 and J usage is TRBJ1-4, with D possibly TRBD1 on 6 matching bases. The germline V gene has CDR1 MGHRA and CDR2 YSYEKL. This CDR3 has 16 amino acids. V was cut by 3 bases and J by 6 bases, with 17 bases left in between.

CDR3 residues: CASSQDGRRGYNEQFF. CDR3 sequence (DNA): TGTGCCAGCAGCCAAGATGGGAGGCGGGGGTACAATGAGCAGTTCTTC. The chain employs TRBV4-2 and TRBJ2-1; 7 bases match TRBD2. CDR1 is LGHNA, CDR2 YNFKEQ, per germline. This CDR3 has 16 amino acids. V lost 0 bases and J lost 4; bases outside the gene matches: 6.

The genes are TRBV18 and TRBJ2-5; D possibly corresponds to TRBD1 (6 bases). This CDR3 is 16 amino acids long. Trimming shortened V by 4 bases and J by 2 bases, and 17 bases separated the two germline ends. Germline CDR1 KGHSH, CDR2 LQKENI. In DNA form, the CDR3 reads TGTGCCAGCTCACGACCGGGACACAAGCAACAAGAGACCCAGTACTTC. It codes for CASSRPGHKQQETQYF.

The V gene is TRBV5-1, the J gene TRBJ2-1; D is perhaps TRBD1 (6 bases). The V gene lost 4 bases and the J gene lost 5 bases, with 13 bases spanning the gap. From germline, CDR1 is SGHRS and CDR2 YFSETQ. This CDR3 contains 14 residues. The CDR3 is CASSPGDYDNEQFF. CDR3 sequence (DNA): TGCGCCAGCAGCCCAGGGGATTACGACAATGAGCAGTTCTTC.

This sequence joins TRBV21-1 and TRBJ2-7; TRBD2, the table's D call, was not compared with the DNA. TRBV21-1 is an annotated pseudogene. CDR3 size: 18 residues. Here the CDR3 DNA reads TGTGCCAGCAGCAAAGTCACTAGCGGGAGGGCCAAAACCCACGAGCAGTACTTC. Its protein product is CASSKVTSGRAKTHEQYF.

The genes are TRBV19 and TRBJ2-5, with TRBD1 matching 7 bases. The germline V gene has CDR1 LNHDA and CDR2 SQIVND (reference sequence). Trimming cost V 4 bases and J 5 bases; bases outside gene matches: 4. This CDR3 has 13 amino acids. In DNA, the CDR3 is TGTGCCAGTAGTAACAGGGGTAAGGAGACCCAGTACTTC. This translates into CASSNRGKETQYF.